A single sample gave rise to the 30 T cell receptor beta chains below, sequenced in a study of T-cell reconstitution after alpha-beta-depleted transplantation in children. TCRbeta library construction was performed incorporating unique molecular identifiers. TCRdb reprocessed the PCR reads via MiXCR and lists one record per CDR3 protein. Among roughly 590,000 distinct CDR3 sequences, approximately 15% were seen once, and the ten largest hold approximately 1%. The material was PBMCs from the stem cell graft donor, obtained from the stem cell graft. These receptors originate from a human donor who donated a stem cell graft to a child with acute myeloid leukemia.

In its sample, this clonotype was seen once. A much more abundant neighbour one base away suggests this may be a read error. The V and J genes are TRBV20-1 and TRBJ2-7, with D unresolved. Per the germline V gene, CDR1 is DFQATT and CDR2 is SNEGSKA (reference sequence). This CDR3 has 13 amino acids. As DNA, the CDR3 is TGCAGTGCCACTCAGGCTTGGGCCTACGCGCAGTACTTC. Amino acids: CSATQAWAYAQYF.

Concerning this clonotype: A read error may explain this, as a much larger clone is one base away. The chain couples TRBV24-1 to TRBJ2-1, with a possible D match to TRBD1 (5 bases). The CDR3 has 14 amino acids. From germline, CDR1 is KGHDR and CDR2 SFDVKD. With 4 bases removed from V and 6 bases from J, the gap between germline ends came to 12 bases. CDR3 coding DNA: TGTGCCACCAGTGACCACCAACAGGTCAATGAGCAGTTCTTC. It translates to CATSDHQQVNEQFF.

The genes are TRBV10-2 and TRBJ2-2; D uncertain. Germline CDR1 is WSHSY and CDR2 is SAAADI. The CDR3 runs 14 residues. The V gene lost 4 bases and the J gene lost 4 bases, with 10 bases spanning the gap. The CDR3: CASSVESSTGELFF. The CDR3 DNA reads TGCGCCAGCAGTGTGGAGAGTAGCACCGGGGAGCTGTTTTTT.

This clonotype came up a few times. The chain has TRBV7-2 and TRBJ1-5; D may be TRBD1 (5 bases). V lost 5 bases and J 9 bases, leaving 14 bases between the germline ends. The CDR3 loop spans 13 amino acids. Germline values: CDR1 SGHTA, CDR2 FQGNSA. The CDR3 sequence: CASSRDGGRPQHF. The CDR3 DNA is TGTGCCAGCAGCCGGGACGGAGGAAGGCCCCAGCATTTT.

The sample holds many counts of this clonotype. V gene TRBV20-1 combines with J gene TRBJ1-5, with D unresolved. V lost 2 bases and J 0 bases, leaving 8 bases between the germline ends. This CDR3 comprises 14 residues. Germline V CDR1 and CDR2: DFQATT, SNEGSKA (reference sequence). CDR3 amino acids: CSARQVDSNQPQHF. The CDR3 DNA sequence: TGCAGTGCTAGACAGGTCGATAGCAATCAGCCCCAGCATTTT.

This clonotype was seen more than once but under ten times. The chain couples TRBV20-1 to TRBJ2-2, with D possibly matching TRBD1 (5 bases). Germline assignment: CDR1 DFQATT and CDR2 SNEGSKA (reference sequence). The CDR3 consists of 12 residues. The V end lost 6 bases, the J end lost 5 bases, and 10 bases lay between the germline ends. CDR3: CSAQGSTGELFF. In DNA form, the CDR3 reads TGCAGTGCGCAGGGCAGTACCGGGGAGCTGTTTTTT.

Details on this clonotype: A much larger clone lies one base from this, so it may be a read error. The chain employs TRBV20-1 and TRBJ2-1; TRBD2 is a possible D gene (7 bases). The V gene's germline CDR1 is DFQATT and CDR2 SNEGSKA (reference sequence). This CDR3 has 15 residues. Written as DNA, the CDR3 is TGCAGTGCTAAGGGGGGGGACTACTCCTACAATGACCAGTTCTTC. Translated, it gives CSAKGGDYSYNDQFF.

The chain links TRBV7-3 to TRBJ2-3, with D perhaps given as TRBD1 or TRBD2 (6 bases each). Germline V gives CDR1 SGHTA, CDR2 FQGTGA. V lost 4 bases and J lost 6, with 17 bases in between. The CDR3 sequence is 15 residues long. CDR3 in amino acids: CASSSDGGLGDTQYF. The CDR3 DNA follows: TGTGCCAGCAGCTCCGACGGGGGCCTAGGGGATACGCAGTATTTT.

The chain links TRBV20-1 to TRBJ2-1; D might be TRBD1 (5 bases). The V end lost 0 bases, the J end lost 2 bases, and 11 bases lay between the germline ends. The CDR3 totals 15 residues. CDR1 is DFQATT and CDR2 is SNEGSKA in the germline V gene (reference sequence). CDR3 sequence: CSARDPDRTYNEQFF. CDR3 nucleotide sequence: TGCAGTGCTAGAGATCCCGACAGAACCTACAATGAGCAGTTCTTC.

This clonotype appeared a few times. The V call is TRBV4-1, the J call TRBJ2-3; TRBD2 agrees at 8 bases. After removal of 4 bases from V and 1 base from J, the junction contained 16 bases not matched to a gene. CDR3 size: 19 residues. Germline V gene data show CDR1 as MGHRA and CDR2 as YSYEKL. Here the CDR3 reads CASSRTERGPFSGTDTQYF. The CDR3 DNA sequence: TGCGCCAGCAGCCGGACAGAGCGGGGGCCCTTTTCTGGCACAGATACGCAGTATTTT.

This clonotype appeared a few times. V and J are TRBV12-3 or TRBV12-4 and TRBJ2-5; D possibly uses TRBD1 or TRBD2 (5 bases each). Trimming shortened V by 6 bases and J by 5 bases, and 22 bases separated the two germline ends. This CDR3 region has 16 residues. The CDR3 is CASSLRDATGEETQYF. CDR3 sequence (DNA): TGTGCCAGCAGCCTTCGGGACGCAACCGGGGAGGAGACCCAGTACTTC.

This sequence joins TRBV5-6 and TRBJ2-2; a possible D gene is TRBD1 (8 bases). V was clipped by 3 bases and J by 4 bases, with 22 bases between them. Germline V gene lookup returns CDR1 SGHDT and CDR2 YYEEEE. The CDR3 is made up of 18 amino acids. CDR3 sequence (DNA): TGTGCCAGCAGCTCCCTCAACAGGGGGGGCGTTGGCACCGGGGAGCTGTTTTTT. It encodes CASSSLNRGGVGTGELFF.

This clonotype has a count of ten or more. The V call is TRBV5-1, the J call TRBJ2-1; D is undetermined. Per germline, CDR1 SGHRS and CDR2 YFSETQ. The CDR3 is 15 amino acids. V lost 0 bases and J 5 bases, leaving 12 bases between the germline ends. This chain's CDR3 is CASSLGTVPDNEQFF. CDR3 nucleotide sequence: TGCGCCAGCAGCTTGGGGACGGTTCCGGACAATGAGCAGTTCTTC.

This clonotype was found many times. For the CDR3, the DNA is TGCAGTGCTGGGTTAGCGGGGGCCTCTTCGTGGACCCAGTACTTC. The encoded protein is CSAGLAGASSWTQYF. This sequence joins TRBV20-1 and TRBJ2-5, with 9 bases lining up with TRBD2. This CDR3 contains 15 residues. V lost 5 bases to trimming and J lost 7 bases; unmatched junction nucleotides: 14. From germline, CDR1 is DFQATT and CDR2 SNEGSKA (reference sequence).

This clonotype was observed at least ten times. The chain is built from TRBV7-2 and TRBJ1-1; a possible D gene is TRBD1 (6 bases). The CDR3 has 14 amino acids. CDR1 is SGHTA and CDR2 is FQGNSA in the germline V gene. With 4 bases removed from V and 4 bases from J, the gap between germline ends came to 13 bases. CDR3 bases: TGTGCCAGCAGCTCTTCACAGGGAAGCACTGAAGCTTTCTTT. Translated: CASSSSQGSTEAFF.

The V call is TRBV25-1, the J call TRBJ2-7; D is ambiguous. CDR1 is MGHDK, CDR2 SYGVNS, per germline. Trimming removed 1 base from V and 3 bases from J, with 16 bases in between. The CDR3 is 16 residues long. The CDR3 sequence is CASSEFRTPPGYEQYF. The CDR3 coding sequence is TGTGCCAGCAGTGAATTCCGGACGCCCCCCGGCTACGAGCAGTACTTC.

This clonotype was recorded many times. This rearrangement joins TRBV6-2 or TRBV6-3 to TRBJ2-7; perhaps TRBD1 as D (5 bases). Germline assignment: CDR1 MNHEY and CDR2 SVGEGT. Trimming cost V 0 bases and J 5 bases, with 11 bases left between them. This CDR3 contains 14 residues. CDR3 nucleotide sequence: TGTGCCAGCAGTTACTCAGGGGTAAGCGACGAGCAGTACTTC. Translation gives CASSYSGVSDEQYF.

This clonotype was seen a few times. The chain is built from TRBV6-2 or TRBV6-3 and TRBJ2-2; tentative D call: TRBD2 (6 bases). Germline V CDR1 and CDR2: MNHEY, SVGEGT. Trimming cost V 9 bases and J 6 bases, with 17 bases left between them. CDR3 length: 14 residues. As DNA, the CDR3 is TGTGCCAGTCGACTAGACTCGAATTCCGGGGAGCTGTTTTTT. Its translation is CASRLDSNSGELFF.

The J gene is TRBJ2-3, the V gene TRBV6-1, with a weak D call TRBD2 (6 bases). Germline lookup yields CDR1 MNHNS and CDR2 SASEGT. The CDR3 has 16 residues. The V gene lost 3 bases and the J gene lost 0 bases, with 13 bases spanning the gap. The DNA of the CDR3 is TGTGCCAGCAGTGACGGTGCGGGGTGGAGCACAGATACGCAGTATTTT. This translates into CASSDGAGWSTDTQYF.

The chain couples TRBV11-3 to TRBJ1-1; TRBD1 aligns across 7 bases. The CDR3 is 14 residues long. J was trimmed by 6 bases and V by 1 base; bases with no gene match: 5. Per germline, CDR1 SGHNT and CDR2 YENEEA. This CDR3 reads CASSLGQGIAEAFF. CDR3 nucleotides: TGTGCCAGCAGCTTAGGACAGGGTATCGCTGAAGCTTTCTTT.

This clonotype was detected many times. The chain carries TRBV20-1 and TRBJ2-3; 9 nucleotides agree with TRBD2. Germline V gene data show CDR1 as DFQATT and CDR2 as SNEGSKA (reference sequence). This CDR3 is 15 amino acids long. Trimming took 0 bases from V and 4 from J; bases not matched to a gene: 5. Here the CDR3 DNA reads TGCAGTGCTAGAGATTTGCGCGGGGGGGCAGATACGCAGTATTTT. Translation gives CSARDLRGGADTQYF.

The table lists this clonotype with many counts. The chain employs TRBV7-8 and TRBJ1-4; weak D call: TRBD1 (5 bases). The CDR3 runs to 12 residues. Between the trimmed V and J ends, which lost 5 bases and 7 bases, there was a span of 8 bases. Germline values: CDR1 SGHVS, CDR2 FQNEAQ. CDR3 in DNA: TGTGCCAGCAGCATCACAGGTGAAAAACTGTTTTTT. Translation: CASSITGEKLFF.

This clonotype was seen more than once but under ten times. The chain uses TRBV21-1 and TRBJ1-6. TRBV21-1 has pseudogene status. The CDR3 loop spans 14 amino acids. The DNA for the CDR3 is TGTGCCAGCATCGTAAAAGGGTCGGAATCACCCCTCCACTTT. This sequence encodes CASIVKGSESPLHF.

The sample holds many counts of this clonotype. The chain has TRBV6-6 and TRBJ2-7; D is unresolved. This CDR3 comprises 10 residues. Trimming took off 4 bases at V and 6 bases at J, with 4 bases between the two ends. Looked up from germline, CDR1 is MNHNY and CDR2 is SVGAGI (reference sequence). The CDR3 nucleotides read TGTGCCAGCAGTTTTGGCGAGCAGTACTTC. It yields the protein CASSFGEQYF.

The chain uses TRBV27 and TRBJ1-4, with D uncertain. Trimming took off 3 bases at V and 0 bases at J, with 8 bases between the two ends. The CDR3 loop spans 15 amino acids. Looked up from germline, CDR1 is MNHEY and CDR2 is SMNVEV (reference sequence). CDR3 sequence reads: CASSFSGATNEKLFF. The CDR3 DNA follows: TGTGCCAGCAGTTTTAGCGGGGCAACTAATGAAAAACTGTTTTTT.

Concerning this clonotype: A read error is possible here, since a much larger clone lies one base away. This chain joins TRBV6-1 and TRBJ1-5; D unresolved. Germline V gene data show CDR1 as MNHNS and CDR2 as SASEGT. The CDR3 is made up of 13 amino acids. CDR3 residues: CAGSPTSDQPQHF. As DNA, the CDR3 is TGTGCCGGCAGTCCTACCTCGGATCAGCCCCAGCATTTT.

V gene TRBV4-1 combines with J gene TRBJ2-1; 7 positions match TRBD1. V lost 0 bases, J lost 2 bases, and 4 bases stayed unmatched. The CDR3 runs 16 residues. Germline CDR1 and CDR2: MGHRA and YSYEKL. CDR3 sequence: CASSQEDRAPYNEQFF. The CDR3 bases are TGCGCCAGCAGCCAAGAAGACAGGGCCCCCTACAATGAGCAGTTCTTC.

This clonotype was seen at least ten times. The V gene is TRBV6-5, the J gene TRBJ2-7; no reliable D call. Trimming took 2 bases from V and 3 from J, leaving 5 bases between them. The CDR3 sequence is 12 residues long. The germline CDR1 and CDR2 sequences are MNHEY and SVGAGI. The CDR3 loop is CASSYGRYEQYF. In nucleotides, the CDR3 is TGTGCCAGCAGTTACGGCCGCTACGAGCAGTACTTC.

This clonotype was seen at least ten times. The J gene is TRBJ2-5, the V gene TRBV15, with D possibly TRBD2 on 6 matching bases. The V gene's germline CDR1 is LNHNV and CDR2 YYDKDF (reference sequence). V gave up 2 bases and J gave up 2 bases, with 12 bases separating them. This CDR3 comprises 15 residues. CDR3 loop: CATSRLGGVQETQYF. The CDR3 DNA is TGTGCCACCAGCAGATTGGGGGGAGTGCAAGAGACCCAGTACTTC.

The gene calls are TRBV4-1 and TRBJ2-2, with 10 bases fitting TRBD1. The CDR3 spans 19 residues. The V gene end was trimmed by 4 bases and the J gene end by 1 base; junction bases not matched to a gene: 12. The germline gives CDR1 MGHRA, CDR2 YSYEKL. CDR3 protein: CASSLTPGQGKRNTGELFF. The CDR3 nucleotides read TGCGCCAGCAGCCTAACTCCGGGACAGGGGAAGAGGAACACCGGGGAGCTGTTTTTT.